This T cell receptor beta chain was sequenced during a study of blood T cell repertoires in COVID-19. Study information: COVID-19 samples from acute and convalescent phases originated in the United States, Italy and Spain. The analysed material was cDNA or gDNA that came from T cells, B-cell-depleted T cells, or PBMCs.

Method: immunoSEQ multiplex PCR; TCRdb's copy keeps in-frame clones and lacks some. Of roughly 300,000 clones in the sample, around 86% are singletons; the top ten hold 2.5% to 3%. The V end lost 4 bases, the J end lost 1 base, and 17 bases lay between the germline ends. The CDR3 sequence is 17 residues long. Germline-derived CDR1 and CDR2 are MNHEY and SMNVEV (reference sequence). This rearrangement joins TRBV27 to TRBJ1-5, with D perhaps TRBD1 (6 bases). Sequenced: peripheral blood. This TCR came from a woman aged 60-70 years with active or convalescent COVID-19. CDR3 sequence (DNA): TGTGCCAGCAGTTCTATTTCCGGTCAGGGGAGCAATCAGCCCCAGCATTTT. It yields the protein CASSSISGQGSNQPQHF.